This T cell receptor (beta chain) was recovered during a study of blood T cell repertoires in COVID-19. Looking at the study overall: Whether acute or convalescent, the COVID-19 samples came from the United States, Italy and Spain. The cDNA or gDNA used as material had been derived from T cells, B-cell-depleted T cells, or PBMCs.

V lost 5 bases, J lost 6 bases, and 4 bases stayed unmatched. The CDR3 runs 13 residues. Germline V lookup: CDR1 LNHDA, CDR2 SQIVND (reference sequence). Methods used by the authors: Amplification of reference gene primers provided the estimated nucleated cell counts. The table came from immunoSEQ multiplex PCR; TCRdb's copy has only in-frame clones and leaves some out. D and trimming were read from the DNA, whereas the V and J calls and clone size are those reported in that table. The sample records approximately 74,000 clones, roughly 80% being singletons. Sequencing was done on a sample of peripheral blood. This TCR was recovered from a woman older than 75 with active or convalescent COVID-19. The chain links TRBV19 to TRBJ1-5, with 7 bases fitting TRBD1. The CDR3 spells CASSEGAGQPQHF. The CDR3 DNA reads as TGTGCCAGTAGTGAGGGGGCGGGTCAGCCCCAGCATTTT.